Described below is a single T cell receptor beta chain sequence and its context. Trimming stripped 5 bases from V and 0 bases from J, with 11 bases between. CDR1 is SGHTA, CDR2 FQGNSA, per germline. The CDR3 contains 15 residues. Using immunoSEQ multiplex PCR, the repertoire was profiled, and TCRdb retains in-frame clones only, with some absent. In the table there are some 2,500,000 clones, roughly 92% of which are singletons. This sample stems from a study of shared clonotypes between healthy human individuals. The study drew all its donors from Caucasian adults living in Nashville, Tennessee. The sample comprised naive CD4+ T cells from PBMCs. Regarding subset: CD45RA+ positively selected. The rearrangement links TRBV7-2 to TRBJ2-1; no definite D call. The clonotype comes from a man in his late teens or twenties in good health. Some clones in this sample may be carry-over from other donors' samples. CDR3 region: CASSPDHLSYNEQFF. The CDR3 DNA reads TGTGCCAGCAGCCCGGACCACCTCTCCTACAATGAGCAGTTCTTC.